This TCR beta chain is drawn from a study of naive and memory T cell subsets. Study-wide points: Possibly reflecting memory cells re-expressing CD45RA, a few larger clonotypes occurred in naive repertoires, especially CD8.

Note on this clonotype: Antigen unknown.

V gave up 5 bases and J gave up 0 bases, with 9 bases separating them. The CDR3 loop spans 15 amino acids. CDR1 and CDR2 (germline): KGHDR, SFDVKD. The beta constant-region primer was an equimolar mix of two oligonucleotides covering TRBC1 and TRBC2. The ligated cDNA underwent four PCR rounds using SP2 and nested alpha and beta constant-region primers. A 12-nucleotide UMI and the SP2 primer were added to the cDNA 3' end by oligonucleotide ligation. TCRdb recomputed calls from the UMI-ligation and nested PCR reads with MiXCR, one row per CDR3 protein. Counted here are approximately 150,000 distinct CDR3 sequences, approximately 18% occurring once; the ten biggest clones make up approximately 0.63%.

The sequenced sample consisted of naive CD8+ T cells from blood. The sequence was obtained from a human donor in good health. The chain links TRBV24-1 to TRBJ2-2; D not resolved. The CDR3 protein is CATSVITSNTGELFF. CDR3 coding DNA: TGTGCCACCAGTGTGATCACTTCGAACACCGGGGAGCTGTTTTTT.